This paragraph reports one T cell receptor (beta chain). Added by template switching were UMIs that each held a 6-nucleotide sample barcode. TCRdb reanalyzed the 5' RACE reads and collapses them to one entry per CDR3 protein, without DNA. The sample has roughly 200,000 distinct CDR3 sequences; the top ten hold roughly 7.1%. The data were taken from a study of monozygotic twins with inflammatory bowel disease. This sequence was found in a human donor with ulcerative colitis or Crohn's disease, or a healthy co-twin of an affected twin (not recorded which). Sequencing input: blood.

The CDR3 sequence: CASSWNPNTEAFF. The chain links TRBV12-3 or TRBV12-4 to TRBJ1-1. The CDR3 totals 13 residues.